This T cell receptor (beta chain) came from a study of spatial heterogeneity in lung cancer. Study-level background: The study sequenced follow-up PBMC samples when they were available, at a median of roughly 24 months after resection. There were consistently more beta-chain sequences detected than alpha-chain sequences.

TCRdb reprocessed the 5' RACE reads via MiXCR and lists one record per CDR3 protein. The data hold about 110,000 distinct CDR3 sequences, with 11% observed a single time. The CDR3 sequence is 14 residues long. V was cut by 2 bases and J by 1 base, with 8 bases left in between. Time point of the sample: blood at routine non-recurrence follow-up after resection. This clonotype occurred many times. The sample was PBMCs, taken at follow-up. This receptor was taken from a female donor with early-stage non-small cell lung cancer. The J gene is TRBJ2-5, the V gene TRBV12-3 or TRBV12-4; D uncertain. CDR3 DNA: TGTGCCAGCAGTTTAAGGGCGCCCCAAGAGACCCAGTACTTC. Its translation: CASSLRAPQETQYF.